These T cell receptor beta chains were read from a single sample in a study of cytomegalovirus exposure and HLA in healthy donors. The data were produced by immunoSEQ multiplex PCR, yet TCRdb's version contains in-frame clones alone and is incomplete. The sample has around 130,000 clones, just over 75% seen once. The sequencing sample was made of PBMCs. Receptors originate from a woman aged 45-65 years in good health and CMV-seronegative. Both conserved end residues are part of each CDR3. The D gene is left open where the match is weak. Clone size is stated in some rows and not others, as once, few, many or a class when expanded.

J gene,clone size,V gene,D gene,CDR3 DNA,CDR3 protein
TRBJ2-3,-,TRBV7-3,-,TGTGCCAGCAGCTTGACCGGACAGTCCGGTACGCAGTATTTT,CASSLTGQSGTQYF
TRBJ2-1,-,TRBV6-5,TRBD2,TGTGCCAGCAGTTCCTTAGCGGGCCCGTCCTACAATGAGCAGTTCTTC,CASSSLAGPSYNEQFF
TRBJ2-1,-,TRBV7-8,TRBD2,TGTGCCAGCAGACGTAGCGGGGACAATGAGCAGTTCTTC,CASRRSGDNEQFF
TRBJ1-1,-,TRBV4-1,-,TGCGCCAGCAGCGGACACCTTTCGGCCACTGAAGCTTTCTTT,CASSGHLSATEAFF
TRBJ1-5,-,TRBV28,-,TGTGCCAGCAGAGAACAGGGAAGAAGCAATCAGCCCCAGCATTTT,CASREQGRSNQPQHF
TRBJ1-2,-,TRBV28,-,TGTGCCAGCAGTTTAGGACAGAAGATTTATGGCTACACCTTC,CASSLGQKIYGYTF
TRBJ1-1,-,TRBV7-9,-,TGTGCCAGCAGCGCGGGCTTTGAAGCTTTCTTT,CASSAGFEAFF
TRBJ2-1,-,TRBV5-4,-,TGTGCCAGCAGCGCGCGGGACTCCGTCTACAATGAGCAGTTCTTC,CASSARDSVYNEQFF
TRBJ1-1,-,TRBV5-6,-,TGTGCCAGCAGCTTGGCCGGGAACACTGAAGCTTTCTTT,CASSLAGNTEAFF
TRBJ2-7,-,TRBV4-3,TRBD2,TGCGCCAGCAGCCAAGATAGGGCGGGAGAGGCAAGGTACGAGCAGTACTTC,CASSQDRAGEARYEQYF
TRBJ2-1,-,TRBV11-3,TRBD2,TGTGCCAGCAGCTCCGGGACTAGCGGGAGTGTACCCTACAATGAGCAGTTCTTC,CASSSGTSGSVPYNEQFF
TRBJ2-5,once,TRBV7-9,TRBD2,TGTGCCAGCAGCCCGGGACTAGCTGGAGGGGGACAAGAGACCCAGTACTTC,CASSPGLAGGGQETQYF
TRBJ1-3,-,TRBV6-5,TRBD1,TGTGCCAGCCGTACGACAGGGGCAAGAAACACCATATATTTT,CASRTTGARNTIYF
TRBJ1-5,few,TRBV5-6,TRBD1,TGTGCCAGCAGCTACGCAGGGGGCGCCTTCTTATACCCCCAGCATTTT,CASSYAGGAFLYPQHF
TRBJ1-3,-,TRBV11-2,TRBD1,TGTGCCAGCAGCCTCGGGACAGGGGAGTACACCATATATTTT,CASSLGTGEYTIYF
TRBJ2-5,few,TRBV27,-,TGTGCCAGCAGTTTCGGGGGAGGCCTCATCGAGACCCAGTACTTC,CASSFGGGLIETQYF
TRBJ1-2,-,TRBV4-1,TRBD1,TGCGCCAGCAGCCAAATGACAGGGAACTATGGCTACACCTTC,CASSQMTGNYGYTF
TRBJ1-2,-,TRBV5-4,TRBD1,TGTGCCAGCAGCCCGCAGGGGGCCCGGGCGAGCTATGGCTACACCTTC,CASSPQGARASYGYTF
TRBJ2-1,-,TRBV9,TRBD2,TGTGCCAGCAGCGTACTGACTAGCGGGAGGGAGCAGTTCTTC,CASSVLTSGREQFF
TRBJ1-2,-,TRBV7-2,-,TGTGCCAGCAGCATGGACAGCCTGGGCTACACCTTC,CASSMDSLGYTF
TRBJ1-4,-,TRBV4-2,TRBD1,TGTGCCAGCAGCTCCACCCGGGACAGCAGAAATGAAAAACTGTTTTTT,CASSSTRDSRNEKLFF
TRBJ2-3,-,TRBV9,TRBD2,TGTGCCAGCAACAAGGGACTAGCGGGACACACAGATACGCAGTATTTT,CASNKGLAGHTDTQYF
TRBJ1-2,-,TRBV30,-,TGTGCCTGGACTCTTGGGGGGGCCGCTAACTATGGCTACACCTTC,CAWTLGGAANYGYTF
TRBJ2-5,-,TRBV7-9,TRBD2,TGTGCCAGCAGCAAAGGGGCTGGGACTAAAAAAGAGACCCAGTACTTC,CASSKGAGTKKETQYF
TRBJ1-2,-,TRBV18,TRBD1,TGTGCCAGCTCACCACCGGACAGGCAAGACTCCTATGGCTACACCTTC,CASSPPDRQDSYGYTF
TRBJ2-7,-,TRBV30,-,TGTGCCTCCCGAGGGGGAGTCCCTTCCTACGAGCAGTACTTC,CASRGGVPSYEQYF
TRBJ2-3,-,TRBV9,TRBD2,TGTGCCAGCACCCGGGGGGGGGCGCGCGCAGATACGCAGTATTTT,CASTRGGARADTQYF
TRBJ2-3,-,TRBV5-1,TRBD1,TGCGCCAGCAGCTGGGGACAGGGGGCAGATACGCAGTATTTT,CASSWGQGADTQYF
TRBJ1-4,-,TRBV28,TRBD1,TGTGCCAGCACCATAGGACAGGGAGCGAAACTGTTTTTT,CASTIGQGAKLFF
TRBJ2-1,-,TRBV28,TRBD1,TGTGCCAGCAGTTGGACAGGGTATTCCTACAATGAGCAGTTCTTC,CASSWTGYSYNEQFF
TRBJ2-7,-,TRBV4-2,TRBD1,TGTGCCAGCAGCCAAGTCGGAAAGACAGGGGCCTACGAGCAGTACTTC,CASSQVGKTGAYEQYF
TRBJ2-1,-,TRBV27,TRBD2,TGTGCCAGCAACAGCGGGAGGGCGGGCGAGCAGTTCTTC,CASNSGRAGEQFF
TRBJ2-3,-,TRBV5-1,-,TGCGCCAGCAGCTTGGAGTACGGGAACACAGATACGCAGTATTTT,CASSLEYGNTDTQYF
TRBJ1-1,few,TRBV30,-,TGTGCCTGGAGTTCCGGGGGCACTGAAGCTTTCTTT,CAWSSGGTEAFF
TRBJ1-2,-,TRBV4-2,-,TGTGCCAGCAGCCAAGATATACGGTCTCACTACCCCTTC,CASSQDIRSHYPF
TRBJ2-5,-,TRBV19,-,TGTGCCAGTAGTATGGGGCTAGACCAAGAGACCCAGTACTTC,CASSMGLDQETQYF
TRBJ2-5,-,TRBV4-3,TRBD2,TGCGCCAGCAGCCAAGTCGGTCGGGGGGGACTAGCGGGAGCAGGGACCCAGTACTTC,CASSQVGRGGLAGAGTQYF
TRBJ2-1,-,TRBV7-8,-,TGTGCCAGCAGCCCGAGGGGGATTGGAGACAATGAGCAGTTCTTC,CASSPRGIGDNEQFF
TRBJ1-1,-,TRBV9,-,TGTGCCAGCAGCGTAGGTAGGGGGGGGCGCGGCACTGAAGCTTTCTTT,CASSVGRGGRGTEAFF
TRBJ1-4,-,TRBV30,TRBD1,TGTGCCTGGGGGACAGGAGTTAATGAAAAACTGTTTTTT,CAWGTGVNEKLFF
TRBJ2-1,-,TRBV29-1,TRBD2,TGCAGCGTTGTGACTAGCGCTTACAATGAGCAGTTCTTC,CSVVTSAYNEQFF
TRBJ2-2,-,TRBV19,-,TGTGCCAGTTTTCATCAGGGAACTACCGGGGAGCTGTTTTTT,CASFHQGTTGELFF
TRBJ2-7,-,TRBV10-1,TRBD2,TGCGCCACCCAAGCGGGACCCTACGAGCAGTACTTC,CATQAGPYEQYF
TRBJ1-1,-,TRBV5-1,TRBD1,TGCGCCAGCAGCCTCAACTCGGGGCAGGGGGTAACTGAAGCTTTCTTT,CASSLNSGQGVTEAFF
TRBJ1-2,few,TRBV27,-,TGTGCCAGCAGTTCCCGCGGTAGGAACTATGGCTACACCTTC,CASSSRGRNYGYTF
TRBJ1-2,-,TRBV7-2,-,TGTGCCAGCAGCTTAGGGGCTGGGGGGGCCAAAGGCTACCCCTTC,CASSLGAGGAKGYPF
TRBJ2-6,-,TRBV5-6,-,TGTGCCAGCAGCTTACAGGGTACTGGGGCCAACGTCCTGACTTTC,CASSLQGTGANVLTF
TRBJ2-1,-,TRBV19,TRBD2,TGTGCCAGTAGTATAGGGCCCCCGACTAGCGGGAGGGGGGATGAGCAGTTCTTC,CASSIGPPTSGRGDEQFF
TRBJ1-2,-,TRBV7-9,-,TGTGCCAGCAGCCGGCCCCCCGGGGGGCGGAACTATGGCTACACCTTC,CASSRPPGGRNYGYTF
TRBJ2-5,-,TRBV11-3,-,TGTGCCAGCAGCTCCGAGCCAGAGACCCAGTACTTC,CASSSEPETQYF
TRBJ1-3,few,TRBV19,-,TGTGCCAGTAGTATAGATCAGGGCAACTCTGGAAACACCATATATTTT,CASSIDQGNSGNTIYF
TRBJ2-2,-,TRBV5-4,-,TGTGCCAGCAGCCGGAGGGGTGGACCGACCGGGGAGCTGTTTTTT,CASSRRGGPTGELFF
TRBJ1-2,-,TRBV15,-,TGTGCCACCAGCAGAGATCGGGAGCCGATCTATGGCTACACCTTC,CATSRDREPIYGYTF
TRBJ2-2,-,TRBV29-1,-,TGCAGCGTTGTCTGGGGGGCCGGGGAGCTGTTTTTT,CSVVWGAGELFF